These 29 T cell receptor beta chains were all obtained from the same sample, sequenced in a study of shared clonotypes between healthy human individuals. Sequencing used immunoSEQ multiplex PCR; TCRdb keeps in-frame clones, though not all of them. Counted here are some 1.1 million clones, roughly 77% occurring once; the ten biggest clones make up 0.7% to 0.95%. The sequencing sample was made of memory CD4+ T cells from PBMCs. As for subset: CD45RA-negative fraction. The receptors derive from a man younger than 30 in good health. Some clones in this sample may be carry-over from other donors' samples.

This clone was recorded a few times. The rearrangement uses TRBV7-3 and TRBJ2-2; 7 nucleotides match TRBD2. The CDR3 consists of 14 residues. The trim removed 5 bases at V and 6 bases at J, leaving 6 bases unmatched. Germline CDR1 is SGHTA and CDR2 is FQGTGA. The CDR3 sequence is CASSPRTSSGELFF. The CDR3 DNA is TGTGCCAGCAGCCCGAGGACTAGTTCCGGGGAGCTGTTTTTT.

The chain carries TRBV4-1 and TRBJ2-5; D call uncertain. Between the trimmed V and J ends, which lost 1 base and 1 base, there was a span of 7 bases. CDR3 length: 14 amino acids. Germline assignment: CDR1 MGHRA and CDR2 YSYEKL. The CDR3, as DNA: TGCGCCAGCAGCCAAGGACTGGCCCAAGAGACCCAGTACTTC. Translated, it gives CASSQGLAQETQYF.

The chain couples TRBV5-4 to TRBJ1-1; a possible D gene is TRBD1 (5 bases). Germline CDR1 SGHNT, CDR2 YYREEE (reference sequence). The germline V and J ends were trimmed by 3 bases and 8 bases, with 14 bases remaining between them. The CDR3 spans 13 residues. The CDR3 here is CASSSPQTEEAFF. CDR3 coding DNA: TGTGCCAGCAGCTCGCCTCAGACAGAAGAAGCTTTCTTT.

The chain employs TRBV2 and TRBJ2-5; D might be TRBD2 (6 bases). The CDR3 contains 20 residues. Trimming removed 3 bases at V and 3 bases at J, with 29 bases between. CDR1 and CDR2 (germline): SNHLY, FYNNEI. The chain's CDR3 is CASSDLNVLRRAGVEETQYF. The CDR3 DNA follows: TGTGCCAGCAGTGACCTCAACGTTTTGCGGAGGGCTGGGGTAGAAGAGACCCAGTACTTC.

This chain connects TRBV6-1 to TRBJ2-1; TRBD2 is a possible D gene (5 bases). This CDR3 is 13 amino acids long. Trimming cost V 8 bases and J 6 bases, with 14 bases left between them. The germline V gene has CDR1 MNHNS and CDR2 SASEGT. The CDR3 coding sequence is TGTGCCAGCTCTACGGGAATGGGCAATGAGCAGTTCTTC. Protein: CASSTGMGNEQFF.

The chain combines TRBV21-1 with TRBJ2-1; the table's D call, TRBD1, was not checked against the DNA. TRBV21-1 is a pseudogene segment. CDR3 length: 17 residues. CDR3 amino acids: CASSKVRGTLQYNEQFF. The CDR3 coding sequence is TGTGCCAGCAGCAAAGTAAGGGGGACCCTCCAATACAATGAGCAGTTCTTC.

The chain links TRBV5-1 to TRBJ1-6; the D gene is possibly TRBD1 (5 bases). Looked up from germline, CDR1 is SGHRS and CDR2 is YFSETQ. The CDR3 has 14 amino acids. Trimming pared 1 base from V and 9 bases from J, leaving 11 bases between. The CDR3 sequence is CASSLSLGGSPLHF. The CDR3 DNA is TGCGCCAGCAGCTTGTCTTTGGGGGGTTCACCCCTCCACTTT.

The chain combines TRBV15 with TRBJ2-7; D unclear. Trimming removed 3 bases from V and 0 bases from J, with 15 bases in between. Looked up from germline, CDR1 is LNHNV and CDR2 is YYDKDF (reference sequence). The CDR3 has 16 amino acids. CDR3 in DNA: TGTGCCACCAGCAGTAACAAAAACAGCTTCTCCTACGAGCAGTACTTC. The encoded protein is CATSSNKNSFSYEQYF. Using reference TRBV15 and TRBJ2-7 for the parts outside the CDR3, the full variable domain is DAMVIQNPRYQVTQFGKPVTLSCSQTLNHNVMYWYQQKSSQAPKLLFHYYDKDFNNEADTPDNFQSRRPNTSFCFLDIRSPGLGDTAMYLCATSSNKNSFSYEQYFGPGTRLTVT.

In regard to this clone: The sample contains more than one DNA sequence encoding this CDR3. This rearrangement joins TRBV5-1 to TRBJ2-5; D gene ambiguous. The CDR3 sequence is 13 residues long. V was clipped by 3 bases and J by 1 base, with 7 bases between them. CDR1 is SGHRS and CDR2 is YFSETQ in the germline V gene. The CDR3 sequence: CASSSAVQETQYF. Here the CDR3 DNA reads TGCGCCAGCAGCTCGGCGGTCCAAGAGACCCAGTACTTC.

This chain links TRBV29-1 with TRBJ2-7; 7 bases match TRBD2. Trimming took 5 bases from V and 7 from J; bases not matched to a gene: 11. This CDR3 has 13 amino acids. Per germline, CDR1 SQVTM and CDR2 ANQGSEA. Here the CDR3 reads CSVPGPGGREQYF. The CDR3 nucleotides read TGCAGCGTTCCGGGCCCCGGGGGGAGAGAGCAGTACTTC.

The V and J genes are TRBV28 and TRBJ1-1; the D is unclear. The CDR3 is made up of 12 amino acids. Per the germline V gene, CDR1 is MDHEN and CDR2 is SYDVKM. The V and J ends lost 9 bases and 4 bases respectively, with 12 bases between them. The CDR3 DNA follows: TGTGCCAGTGCGAGAGGGCGCACTGAAGCTTTCTTT. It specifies CASARGRTEAFF.

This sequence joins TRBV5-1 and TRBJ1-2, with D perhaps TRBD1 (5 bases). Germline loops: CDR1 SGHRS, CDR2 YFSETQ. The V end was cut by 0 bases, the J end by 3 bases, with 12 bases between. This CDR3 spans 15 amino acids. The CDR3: CASSLEGSGDYGYTF. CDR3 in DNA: TGCGCCAGCAGCTTGGAAGGCTCGGGGGACTATGGCTACACCTTC.

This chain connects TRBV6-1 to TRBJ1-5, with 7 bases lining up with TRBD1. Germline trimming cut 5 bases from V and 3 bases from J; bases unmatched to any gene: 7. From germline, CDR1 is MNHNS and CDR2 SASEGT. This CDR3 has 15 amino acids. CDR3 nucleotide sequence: TGTGCCAGCAGTCGACAGGGCTCCCTCAATCAGCCCCAGCATTTT. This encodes CASSRQGSLNQPQHF.

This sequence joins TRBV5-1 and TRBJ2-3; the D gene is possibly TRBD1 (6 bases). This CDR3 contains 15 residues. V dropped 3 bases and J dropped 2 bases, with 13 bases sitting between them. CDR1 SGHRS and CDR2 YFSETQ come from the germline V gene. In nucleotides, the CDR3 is TGCGCCAGCAGCTCCCGGGACACCTACACAGATACGCAGTATTTT. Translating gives CASSSRDTYTDTQYF.

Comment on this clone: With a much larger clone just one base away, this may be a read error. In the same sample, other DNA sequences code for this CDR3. The CDR3 loop reads CARSLPNTSYNEQFF. CDR3 DNA: TGTGCCAGAAGCTTGCCCAATACCTCCTACAATGAGCAGTTCTTC. The chain carries TRBV5-3 and TRBJ2-1, with D unresolved. Being an ORF, TRBV5-3 has a function that is uncertain. The V end lost 1 base, the J end lost 0 bases, and 8 bases lay between the germline ends. There are 15 residues in the CDR3.

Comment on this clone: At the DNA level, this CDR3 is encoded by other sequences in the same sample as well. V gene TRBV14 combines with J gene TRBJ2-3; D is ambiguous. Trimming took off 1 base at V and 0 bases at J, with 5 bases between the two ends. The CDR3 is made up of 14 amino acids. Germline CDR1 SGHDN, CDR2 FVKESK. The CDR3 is CASSQGLSTDTQYF. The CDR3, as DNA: TGTGCCAGCAGCCAAGGTTTAAGCACAGATACGCAGTATTTT.

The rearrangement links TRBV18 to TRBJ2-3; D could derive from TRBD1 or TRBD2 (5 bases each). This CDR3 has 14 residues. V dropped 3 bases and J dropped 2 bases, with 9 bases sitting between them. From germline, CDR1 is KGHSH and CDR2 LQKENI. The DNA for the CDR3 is TGTGCCAGCTCACCTCTCGGGGCCACAGATACGCAGTATTTT. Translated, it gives CASSPLGATDTQYF.

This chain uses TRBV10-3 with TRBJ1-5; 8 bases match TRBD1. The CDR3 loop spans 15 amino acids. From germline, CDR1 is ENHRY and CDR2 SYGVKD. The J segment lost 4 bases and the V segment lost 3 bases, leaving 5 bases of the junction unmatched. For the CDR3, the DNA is TGTGCCATCAGTGAATACAGGGGGAGAAATCAGCCCCAGCATTTT. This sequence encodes CAISEYRGRNQPQHF.

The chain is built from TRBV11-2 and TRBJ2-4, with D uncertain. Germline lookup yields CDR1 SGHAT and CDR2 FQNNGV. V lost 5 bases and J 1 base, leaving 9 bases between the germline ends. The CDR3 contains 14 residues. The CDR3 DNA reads TGTGCCAGCAGCCGGTTGGGTGCCAAAAACATTCAGTACTTC. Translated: CASSRLGAKNIQYF.

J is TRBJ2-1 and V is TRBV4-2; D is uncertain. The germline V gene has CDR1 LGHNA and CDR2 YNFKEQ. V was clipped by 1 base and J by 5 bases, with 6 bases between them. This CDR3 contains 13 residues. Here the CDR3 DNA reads TGTGCCAGCAGCCAAGGTGTTGACAATGAGCAGTTCTTC. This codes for CASSQGVDNEQFF.

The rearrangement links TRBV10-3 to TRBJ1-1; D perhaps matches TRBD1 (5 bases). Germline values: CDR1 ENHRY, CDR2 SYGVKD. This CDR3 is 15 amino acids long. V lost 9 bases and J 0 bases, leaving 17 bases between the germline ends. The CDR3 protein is CAMRTGGGLNTEAFF. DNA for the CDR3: TGTGCCATGCGCACCGGGGGGGGACTGAACACTGAAGCTTTCTTT.

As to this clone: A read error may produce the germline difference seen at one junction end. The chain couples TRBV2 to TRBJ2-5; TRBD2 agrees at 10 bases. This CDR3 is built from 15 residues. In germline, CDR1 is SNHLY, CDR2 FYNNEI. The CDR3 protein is CASSEAGGPGETQYF. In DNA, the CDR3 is TGTGCCAGCAGCGAAGCGGGAGGGCCCGGGGAGACCCAGTACTTC.

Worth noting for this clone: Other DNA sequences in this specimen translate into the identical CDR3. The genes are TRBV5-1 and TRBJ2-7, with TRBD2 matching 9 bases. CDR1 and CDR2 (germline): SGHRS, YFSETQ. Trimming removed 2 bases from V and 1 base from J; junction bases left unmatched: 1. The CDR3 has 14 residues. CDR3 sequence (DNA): TGCGCCAGCAGCTTACTAGCGGGTTCCTACGAGCAGTACTTC. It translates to CASSLLAGSYEQYF.

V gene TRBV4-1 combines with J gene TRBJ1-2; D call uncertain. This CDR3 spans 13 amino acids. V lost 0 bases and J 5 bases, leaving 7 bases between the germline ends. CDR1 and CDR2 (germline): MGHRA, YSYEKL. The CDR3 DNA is TGCGCCAGCAGCCAAGAGTTGGGGTATGGCTACACCTTC. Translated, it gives CASSQELGYGYTF.

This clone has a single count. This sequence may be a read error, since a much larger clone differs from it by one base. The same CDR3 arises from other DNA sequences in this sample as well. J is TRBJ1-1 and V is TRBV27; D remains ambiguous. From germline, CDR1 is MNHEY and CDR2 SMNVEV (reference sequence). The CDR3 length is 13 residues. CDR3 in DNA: TGCGCCAGCAGCGAGAGGGAGAACACTGAAGCTTTCTTT. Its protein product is CASSERENTEAFF.

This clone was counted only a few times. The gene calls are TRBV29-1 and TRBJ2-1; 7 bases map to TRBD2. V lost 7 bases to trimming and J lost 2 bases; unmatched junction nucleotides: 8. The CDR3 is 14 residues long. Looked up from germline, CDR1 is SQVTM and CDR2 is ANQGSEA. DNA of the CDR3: TGCAGCGCCGAGGGAGGGAGGGCCTACAATGAGCAGTTCTTC. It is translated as CSAEGGRAYNEQFF.

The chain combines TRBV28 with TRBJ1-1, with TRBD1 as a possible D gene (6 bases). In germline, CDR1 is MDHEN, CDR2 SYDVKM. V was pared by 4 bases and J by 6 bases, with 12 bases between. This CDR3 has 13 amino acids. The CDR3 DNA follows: TGTGCCAGCAGTTCGGAGGGGGTTGCTGAAGCTTTCTTT. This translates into CASSSEGVAEAFF.

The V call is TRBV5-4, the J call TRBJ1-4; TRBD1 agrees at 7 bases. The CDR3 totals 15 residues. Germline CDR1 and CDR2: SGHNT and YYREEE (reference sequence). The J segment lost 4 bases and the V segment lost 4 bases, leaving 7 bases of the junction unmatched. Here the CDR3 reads CASSDRGQYNEKLFF. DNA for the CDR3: TGTGCCAGCAGCGACCGGGGACAGTATAATGAAAAACTGTTTTTT. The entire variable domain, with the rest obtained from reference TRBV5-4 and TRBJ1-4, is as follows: ETGVTQSPTHLIKTRGQQVTLRCSSQSGHNTVSWYQQALGQGPQFIFQYYREEENGRGNFPPRFSGLQFPNYSSELNVNALELDDSALYLCASSDRGQYNEKLFFGSGTQLSVL.

The CDR3 DNA reads as TGTGCCAGCAGTTGGGACAGGGGGCGGGAAAAACTGTTTTTT. Translation: CASSWDRGREKLFF. The gene calls are TRBV28 and TRBJ1-4; 12 positions match TRBD1. V dropped 4 bases and J dropped 8; count of bases not matched to a gene: 2. This CDR3 contains 14 residues. Germline CDR1 is MDHEN and CDR2 is SYDVKM.